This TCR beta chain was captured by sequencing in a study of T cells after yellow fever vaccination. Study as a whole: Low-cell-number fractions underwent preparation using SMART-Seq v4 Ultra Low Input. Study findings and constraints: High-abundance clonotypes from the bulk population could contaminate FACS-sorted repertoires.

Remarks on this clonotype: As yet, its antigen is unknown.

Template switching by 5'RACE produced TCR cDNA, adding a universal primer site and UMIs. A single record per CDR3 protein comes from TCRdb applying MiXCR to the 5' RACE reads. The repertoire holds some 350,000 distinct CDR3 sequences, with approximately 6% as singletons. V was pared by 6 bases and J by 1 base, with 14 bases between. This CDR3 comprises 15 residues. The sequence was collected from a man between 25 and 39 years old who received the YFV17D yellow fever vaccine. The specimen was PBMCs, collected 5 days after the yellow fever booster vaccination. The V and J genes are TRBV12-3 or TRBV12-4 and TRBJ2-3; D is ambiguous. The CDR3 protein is CASRRVGLRTDTQYF. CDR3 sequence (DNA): TGTGCCAGCAGAAGAGTAGGTCTACGCACAGATACGCAGTATTTT.